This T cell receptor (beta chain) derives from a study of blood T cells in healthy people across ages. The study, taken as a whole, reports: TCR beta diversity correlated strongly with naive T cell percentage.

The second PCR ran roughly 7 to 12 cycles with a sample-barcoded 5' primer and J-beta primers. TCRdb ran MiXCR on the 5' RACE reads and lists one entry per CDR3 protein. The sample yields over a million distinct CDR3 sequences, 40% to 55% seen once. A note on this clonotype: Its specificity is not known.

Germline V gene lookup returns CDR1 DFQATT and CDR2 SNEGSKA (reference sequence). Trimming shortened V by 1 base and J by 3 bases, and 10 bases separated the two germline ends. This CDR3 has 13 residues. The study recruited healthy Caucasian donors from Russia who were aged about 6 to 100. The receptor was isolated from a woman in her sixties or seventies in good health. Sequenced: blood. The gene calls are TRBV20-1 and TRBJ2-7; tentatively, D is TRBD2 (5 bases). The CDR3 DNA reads TGCAGTGCTAGAGGGGAGCGGATCTACGAGCAGTACTTC. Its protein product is CSARGERIYEQYF.